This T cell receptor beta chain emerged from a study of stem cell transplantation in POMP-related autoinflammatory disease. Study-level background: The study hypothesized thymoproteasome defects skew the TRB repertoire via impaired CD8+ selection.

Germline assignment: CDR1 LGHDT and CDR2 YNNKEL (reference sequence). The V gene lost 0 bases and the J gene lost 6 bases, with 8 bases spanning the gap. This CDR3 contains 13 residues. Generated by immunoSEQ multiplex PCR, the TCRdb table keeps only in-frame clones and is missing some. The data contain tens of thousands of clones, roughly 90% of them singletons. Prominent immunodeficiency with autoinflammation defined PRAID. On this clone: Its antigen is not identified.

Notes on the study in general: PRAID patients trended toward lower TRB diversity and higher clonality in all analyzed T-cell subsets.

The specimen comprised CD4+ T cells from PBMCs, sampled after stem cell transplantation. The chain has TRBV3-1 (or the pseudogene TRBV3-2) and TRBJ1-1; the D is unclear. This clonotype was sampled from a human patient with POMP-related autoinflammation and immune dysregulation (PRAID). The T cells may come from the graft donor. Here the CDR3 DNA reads TGTGCCAGCAGCCAAGATTGGGTGGCTGAAGCTTTCTTT. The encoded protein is CASSQDWVAEAFF.